This T cell receptor beta chain was identified in a study of T cells after yellow fever vaccination. V lost 6 bases and J lost 5; bases outside the gene matches: 11. Germline-derived CDR1 and CDR2 are MNHEY and SMNVEV (reference sequence). This CDR3 comprises 16 residues. TCRdb called the 5' RACE reads again in MiXCR, with one record for every CDR3 protein. Of 500,000 to 550,000 distinct CDR3 sequences listed, just over 20% are singletons. This receptor was identified in a man aged 18 to 35 who received the YFV17D yellow fever vaccine. The chain links TRBV27 to TRBJ2-5, with 11 positions matching TRBD2. The sequencing here drew on PBMCs, taken more than 20 days after the first yellow fever vaccination. The CDR3 region has the DNA TGTGCCAGCAGACCCTATAGCGGGGGGGCTCTGGAGACCCAGTACTTC. It encodes CASRPYSGGALETQYF.